The rows below give T cell receptor beta chains drawn from one sample of a study of T cells in Graves' hyperthyroidism and ophthalmopathy. Using its own MiXCR run on the multiplex PCR reads, TCRdb lists one record per CDR3 protein. The sample yields over 550,000 distinct CDR3 sequences, 16% seen once. Sequenced input: blood. Receptors were obtained from a woman aged 18-29 years with Graves' hyperthyroidism. Both conserved end residues are part of each CDR3. The order of the fields is D gene, J gene, V gene, CDR3 protein. A D gene is named only where the DNA matches it firmly.

d_call: .
j_call: TRBJ2-4
v_call: TRBV5-1
cdr3_aa: CASSLASGQLAKNIQYF

d_call: TRBD1
j_call: TRBJ1-4
v_call: TRBV12-3/TRBV12-4
cdr3_aa: CASSATGSRTNEKLFF

d_call: .
j_call: TRBJ2-1
v_call: TRBV20-1
cdr3_aa: CSAQRGSLTYNEQFF

d_call: .
j_call: TRBJ1-1
v_call: TRBV7-2
cdr3_aa: CASSPALDTEAFF

d_call: TRBD1
j_call: TRBJ1-5
v_call: TRBV27
cdr3_aa: CASRPTGIMQPQHF

d_call: .
j_call: TRBJ1-1
v_call: TRBV7-8
cdr3_aa: CASSPEEGLNTEAFF

d_call: .
j_call: TRBJ2-7
v_call: TRBV10-3
cdr3_aa: CAIAAEGEQYF

d_call: .
j_call: TRBJ2-7
v_call: TRBV20-1
cdr3_aa: CSAREGWEQYF

d_call: TRBD2
j_call: TRBJ2-1
v_call: TRBV5-1
cdr3_aa: CASSTSASGSVEQFF

d_call: TRBD1
j_call: TRBJ1-5
v_call: TRBV18
cdr3_aa: CASSPRDRGRDQPQHF

d_call: .
j_call: TRBJ2-6
v_call: TRBV28
cdr3_aa: CASKLGQPLAGANVLTF

d_call: TRBD2
j_call: TRBJ2-2
v_call: TRBV12-3/TRBV12-4
cdr3_aa: CASSLLGGGVSGELFF

d_call: .
j_call: TRBJ1-5
v_call: TRBV27
cdr3_aa: CASSPGLGGQPQHF

d_call: TRBD1
j_call: TRBJ2-7
v_call: TRBV20-1
cdr3_aa: CSALRQGPLEQYF

d_call: .
j_call: TRBJ2-3
v_call: TRBV20-1
cdr3_aa: CSARSSGLHTDTQYF

d_call: TRBD2
j_call: TRBJ2-1
v_call: TRBV6-6
cdr3_aa: CASSYALAGVDNEQFF

d_call: TRBD2
j_call: TRBJ2-7
v_call: TRBV6-1
cdr3_aa: CASSLDPSGVYEQYF

d_call: .
j_call: TRBJ2-3
v_call: TRBV20-1
cdr3_aa: CSARQDPSTDTQYF

d_call: .
j_call: TRBJ1-6
v_call: TRBV9
cdr3_aa: CASSAGAGRSSYNSPLHF

d_call: TRBD1
j_call: TRBJ2-2
v_call: TRBV6-1
cdr3_aa: CASRAGTGATGELFF

d_call: .
j_call: TRBJ1-5
v_call: TRBV4-2
cdr3_aa: CASSQDRNSNQPQHF

d_call: .
j_call: TRBJ2-5
v_call: TRBV20-1
cdr3_aa: CSARDLTVQSETQYF

d_call: .
j_call: TRBJ2-5
v_call: TRBV4-1
cdr3_aa: CASSKDPRETQYF

d_call: .
j_call: TRBJ1-1
v_call: TRBV5-1
cdr3_aa: CASSSRGLLNTEAFF

d_call: .
j_call: TRBJ2-1
v_call: TRBV19
cdr3_aa: CASSPVTSGANEQFF

d_call: .
j_call: TRBJ1-2
v_call: TRBV5-1
cdr3_aa: CASSKEDGPSGYTF

d_call: TRBD2
j_call: TRBJ2-5
v_call: TRBV12-3/TRBV12-4
cdr3_aa: CASTSGLARFRSQETQYF

d_call: .
j_call: TRBJ2-3
v_call: TRBV7-2
cdr3_aa: CASSADLADTQYF

d_call: TRBD2
j_call: TRBJ2-3
v_call: TRBV24-1
cdr3_aa: CATSTRWGKAGGMIAQYF

d_call: .
j_call: TRBJ1-1
v_call: TRBV7-2
cdr3_aa: CASSLDLVRTEAFF

d_call: .
j_call: TRBJ2-3
v_call: TRBV20-1
cdr3_aa: CSALDPAVTDTQYF

d_call: TRBD2
j_call: TRBJ2-1
v_call: TRBV24-1
cdr3_aa: CATRSSGGRAEQFF

d_call: TRBD1
j_call: TRBJ1-4
v_call: TRBV5-1
cdr3_aa: CASSLAGTGQEKLFF

d_call: .
j_call: TRBJ2-1
v_call: TRBV28
cdr3_aa: CASSFRSHNEQFF

d_call: .
j_call: TRBJ2-7
v_call: TRBV20-1
cdr3_aa: CSAVGEIYEQYF

d_call: .
j_call: TRBJ2-7
v_call: TRBV7-9
cdr3_aa: CASMVGGNYEQYF

d_call: .
j_call: TRBJ1-1
v_call: TRBV12-3/TRBV12-4
cdr3_aa: CASSPTGIVEAFF

d_call: .
j_call: TRBJ1-5
v_call: TRBV19
cdr3_aa: CASTPLADGSNQPQHF

d_call: .
j_call: TRBJ2-5
v_call: TRBV28
cdr3_aa: CASSLGQISQETQYF

d_call: TRBD2
j_call: TRBJ2-2
v_call: TRBV12-3/TRBV12-4
cdr3_aa: CASSHLTSGVGGTGELFF

d_call: TRBD1
j_call: TRBJ2-7
v_call: TRBV6-1
cdr3_aa: CASKRGITGTGSYEQYF

d_call: .
j_call: TRBJ1-5
v_call: TRBV19
cdr3_aa: CASRRDRYNQPQHF

d_call: .
j_call: TRBJ1-4
v_call: TRBV12-3/TRBV12-4
cdr3_aa: CASSPTGYEKLFF

d_call: TRBD1
j_call: TRBJ2-3
v_call: TRBV7-9
cdr3_aa: CASSLTQGLTSTDTQYF

d_call: .
j_call: TRBJ1-4
v_call: TRBV10-3
cdr3_aa: CAIRDGLNEKLFF

d_call: TRBD1
j_call: TRBJ1-3
v_call: TRBV29-1
cdr3_aa: CSVKDRSSGNTIYF

d_call: .
j_call: TRBJ2-5
v_call: TRBV7-2
cdr3_aa: CASSLLQPGAQYF

d_call: .
j_call: TRBJ2-2
v_call: TRBV10-1
cdr3_aa: CASRESDALPEGELFF

d_call: TRBD1
j_call: TRBJ1-3
v_call: TRBV20-1
cdr3_aa: CSARATGKDGNTIYF

d_call: TRBD1
j_call: TRBJ2-7
v_call: TRBV27
cdr3_aa: CASTPGQGRSEQYF

d_call: TRBD2
j_call: TRBJ2-2
v_call: TRBV6-1
cdr3_aa: CASSQLAGGPTTGELFF

d_call: TRBD2
j_call: TRBJ2-1
v_call: TRBV29-1
cdr3_aa: CSLMTSGRASYSDEQFF

d_call: .
j_call: TRBJ1-6
v_call: TRBV7-9
cdr3_aa: CASSLPGINNSPLHF

d_call: TRBD2
j_call: TRBJ2-1
v_call: TRBV5-1
cdr3_aa: CASSSNRASGRASLLNEQFF

d_call: TRBD1
j_call: TRBJ1-2
v_call: TRBV29-1
cdr3_aa: CSVEERDRGYGYTF

d_call: .
j_call: TRBJ1-1
v_call: TRBV20-1
cdr3_aa: CSAREPGGTGRTEAFF

d_call: .
j_call: TRBJ1-6
v_call: TRBV9
cdr3_aa: CASAAPAGPSPLHF

d_call: TRBD1
j_call: TRBJ2-3
v_call: TRBV11-2
cdr3_aa: CASSPTLDRSTDTQYF

d_call: .
j_call: TRBJ1-1
v_call: TRBV11-2
cdr3_aa: CASTGPNPEAFF